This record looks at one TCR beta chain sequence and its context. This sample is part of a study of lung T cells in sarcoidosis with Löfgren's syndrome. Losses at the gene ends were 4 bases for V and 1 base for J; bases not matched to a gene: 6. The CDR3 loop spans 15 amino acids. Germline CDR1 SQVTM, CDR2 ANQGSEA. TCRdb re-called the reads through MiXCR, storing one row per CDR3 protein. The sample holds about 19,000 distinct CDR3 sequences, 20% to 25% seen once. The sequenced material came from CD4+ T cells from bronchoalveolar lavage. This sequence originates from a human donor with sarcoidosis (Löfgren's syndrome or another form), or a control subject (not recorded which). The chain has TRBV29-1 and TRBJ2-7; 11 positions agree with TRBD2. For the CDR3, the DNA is TGCAGCGTTGCCTTCGGGACTAGCGGATCCTACGAGCAGTACTTC. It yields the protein CSVAFGTSGSYEQYF.